The TCR beta chain described here comes from a study of glioma-infiltrating T cells after dendritic cell vaccination. Study information: Patients received three intradermal dendritic cell vaccine injections at biweekly intervals.

Patients had residual fresh-frozen tumor tissue and more than two years of survival data. Trimming cost V 6 bases and J 3 bases, with 14 bases left between them. CDR1 is SNHLY and CDR2 is FYNNEI in the germline V gene. The CDR3 length is 14 residues. Up to 2 ug genomic DNA was used for TCRB CDR3 amplification. The PCR used 60 V beta and 13 J beta primers. Clones were read by immunoSEQ multiplex PCR, and TCRdb kept only the in-frame ones, dropping some. The sample yields tens of thousands of clones, roughly 85% seen once. Sample: blood, taken before dendritic cell vaccination. The chain has TRBV2 and TRBJ1-1, with D possibly being TRBD1 (6 bases). This sequence was found in a human donor with glioblastoma. The CDR3 region has the DNA TGTGCCAGCAGGGGACCCACAGGGTACACTGAAGCTTTCTTT. Its protein product is CASRGPTGYTEAFF.